Below, 26 T cell receptor beta chains from the same sample are listed, as sequenced in a study of blood T cell repertoires in COVID-19. Assay: immunoSEQ multiplex PCR; the TCRdb copy retains only in-frame clones and omits some. The table lists more than 95,000 clones, roughly 90% of them singletons. Sequenced material: peripheral blood. The receptors come from a human donor in a cohort sampled during active COVID-19.

A word on this clone: One end of the junction varies from germline; a read error may be responsible. J is TRBJ1-1 and V is TRBV9; D is perhaps TRBD1 (5 bases). The CDR3 is 8 amino acids. CDR1 SGDLS and CDR2 YYNGEE come from the germline V gene. In DNA form, the CDR3 reads TGTGCCAGCAGCGGGGACTCGTGG. Encoded protein: CASSGDSW.

J is TRBJ2-5 and V is TRBV5-4; TRBD2 matches 7 bases. Germline V gene data show CDR1 as SGHNT and CDR2 as YYREEE (reference sequence). Trimming cost V 4 bases and J 4 bases; bases outside gene matches: 7. CDR3 length equals 14 residues. DNA of the CDR3: TGTGCCAGCAGCGGGGGGGAAGTGGGAGAGACCCAGTACTTC. Its translation is CASSGGEVGETQYF.

The chain uses TRBV9 and TRBJ2-2; tentative D call: TRBD1 (6 bases). Trimming took 1 base from V and 3 from J, leaving 7 bases between them. Germline V gene lookup returns CDR1 SGDLS and CDR2 YYNGEE. This CDR3 spans 14 amino acids. DNA for the CDR3: TGTGCCAGCAGCGTATACAGGGACACCGGGGAGCTGTTTTTT. The encoded protein is CASSVYRDTGELFF.

V gene TRBV11-2 combines with J gene TRBJ2-7; tentatively, D is TRBD2 (5 bases). Germline V lookup: CDR1 SGHAT, CDR2 FQNNGV. The CDR3 consists of 15 residues. The ends were cut back, 0 bases at V and 2 bases at J, with 11 bases in the middle. CDR3 amino acids: CASSLEGSLTYEQYF. CDR3 nucleotides: TGTGCCAGCAGCTTAGAAGGGAGTCTAACCTACGAGCAGTACTTC.

Regarding this clone: This specimen includes other DNA sequences encoding the same CDR3. V and J are TRBV30 and TRBJ1-1; D not resolved. Trimming removed 0 bases from V and 4 bases from J, with 9 bases in between. Germline lookup yields CDR1 GTSNPN and CDR2 SVGIG (reference sequence). The CDR3 contains 13 residues. CDR3 loop: CAWSVRGGTEAFF. The CDR3 nucleotides read TGTGCCTGGAGTGTACGGGGAGGCACTGAAGCTTTCTTT.

The chain combines TRBV5-1 with TRBJ2-5; the D gene is possibly TRBD2 (6 bases). Trimming took off 2 bases at V and 4 bases at J, with 12 bases between the two ends. The CDR3 length is 14 residues. Germline V lookup: CDR1 SGHRS, CDR2 YFSETQ. CDR3 in DNA: TGCGCCAGCAGCTTAAAGGGCGGGACAGAGACCCAGTACTTC. Translated, it gives CASSLKGGTETQYF.

V gene TRBV7-6 combines with J gene TRBJ2-5; D gene ambiguous. Per the germline V gene, CDR1 is SGHVS and CDR2 is FNYEAQ. The V end was cut by 0 bases, the J end by 0 bases, with 2 bases between. The CDR3 loop spans 13 amino acids. The CDR3 spells CASSLANQETQYF. The CDR3 coding sequence is TGTGCCAGCAGCTTAGCTAACCAAGAGACCCAGTACTTC.

The chain uses TRBV18 and TRBJ2-1, with 8 bases aligning to TRBD2. The CDR3 extends over 12 amino acids. Germline V gene data show CDR1 as KGHSH and CDR2 as LQKENI. Trimming took 8 bases from V and 9 from J; bases not matched to a gene: 6. Here the CDR3 DNA reads TGTGCCAGCGCCGGGGGGGGGCGTGAGCAGTTCTTC. Its translation is CASAGGGREQFF.

The chain couples TRBV20-1 to TRBJ2-7, with D perhaps matching TRBD2 (6 bases). Germline CDR1 and CDR2: DFQATT and SNEGSKA (reference sequence). V was shortened by 3 bases and J by 7 bases, with 16 bases between the two germline ends. The CDR3 runs 13 residues. This chain's CDR3 is CSASGGADWEQYF. For the CDR3, the DNA is TGCAGTGCTAGTGGCGGGGCGGATTGGGAGCAGTACTTC.

The J gene is TRBJ2-2, the V gene TRBV29-1, with 9 bases matching TRBD1. The V and J ends lost 4 bases and 4 bases, in that order; junction bases with no gene match: 4. The CDR3 loop spans 14 amino acids. Germline V gene data show CDR1 as SQVTM and CDR2 as ANQGSEA. CDR3 sequence (DNA): TGCAGCGTTGGAGGACAGGGGATCACCGGGGAGCTGTTTTTT. Protein product: CSVGGQGITGELFF.

This clone was picked up a small number of times. The V call is TRBV24-1, the J call TRBJ1-5; D gene uncertain. Germline values: CDR1 KGHDR, CDR2 SFDVKD. The length of the CDR3 is 14 residues. V lost 3 bases, J lost 9 bases, and 14 bases lay in between. In DNA, the CDR3 is TGTGCCACCAGTGATGGTCGAGGCGTAACGCCCCAGCATTTT. It translates to CATSDGRGVTPQHF.

The chain is built from TRBV6-5 and TRBJ2-6; D is perhaps TRBD1 (5 bases). The V end lost 2 bases, the J end lost 1 base, and 9 bases lay between the germline ends. Germline V gene sequence: CDR1 MNHEY, CDR2 SVGAGI. The CDR3 spans 16 residues. CDR3 DNA sequence: TGTGCCAGCAGTTACCAGGGTACATCTGGGGCCAACGTCCTGACTTTC. It codes for CASSYQGTSGANVLTF.

V and J are TRBV7-6 and TRBJ2-2; weak D call: TRBD1 (5 bases). The germline V gene encodes CDR1 SGHVS and CDR2 FNYEAQ. This CDR3 is 16 amino acids long. V was cut by 0 bases and J by 2 bases, with 10 bases left in between. As DNA, the CDR3 is TGTGCCAGCAGCTTAGCAGCCAGGGCTAACACCGGGGAGCTGTTTTTT. Translating gives CASSLAARANTGELFF.

The J gene is TRBJ2-4, the V gene TRBV5-1; D gene unclear. V shed 4 bases and J shed 0 bases, with 8 bases lying between them. The CDR3 runs to 14 residues. The germline CDR1 and CDR2 sequences are SGHRS and YFSETQ. CDR3 in amino acids: CASSTALAKNIQYF. The CDR3 DNA follows: TGCGCCAGCAGCACAGCCCTAGCCAAAAACATTCAGTACTTC.

The V gene is TRBV15, the J gene TRBJ1-3; 8 nucleotides match TRBD1. The germline CDR1 and CDR2 sequences are LNHNV and YYDKDF (reference sequence). V lost 0 bases and J lost 3; bases outside the gene matches: 10. The CDR3 contains 18 residues. This CDR3 is CATSRDLRQGIYGNTIYF. The CDR3, as DNA: TGTGCCACCAGCAGAGATCTCCGACAGGGGATCTATGGAAACACCATATATTTT. The variable domain in full, with the rest retrieved from reference TRBV15 and TRBJ1-3, is DAMVIQNPRYQVTQFGKPVTLSCSQTLNHNVMYWYQQKSSQAPKLLFHYYDKDFNNEADTPDNFQSRRPNTSFCFLDIRSPGLGDTAMYLCATSRDLRQGIYGNTIYFGEGSWLTVV.

The chain joins TRBV30 to TRBJ1-5, with TRBD1 matching 9 bases. CDR3 length: 14 amino acids. Germline V CDR1 and CDR2: GTSNPN, SVGIG (reference sequence). V was clipped by 1 base and J by 4 bases; unmatched bases: 2. CDR3 nucleotide sequence: TGTGCCTGGAGTGGGGGACAGGGAAATCAGCCCCAGCATTTT. This codes for CAWSGGQGNQPQHF.

The CDR3 bases are TGTGCCAGCAGGGCCCAGGGGAATGAAAAACTGTTTTTT. It is translated as CASRAQGNEKLFF. The chain combines TRBV6-6 with TRBJ1-4; weak D call: TRBD1 (6 bases). V lost 6 bases and J 5 bases, leaving 10 bases between the germline ends. Germline V lookup: CDR1 MNHNY, CDR2 SVGAGI (reference sequence). The CDR3 consists of 13 residues.

The V and J genes are TRBV9 and TRBJ2-1, with 7 nucleotides matching TRBD1. CDR1 and CDR2 (germline): SGDLS, YYNGEE. V gave up 0 bases and J gave up 14 bases; unmatched junction bases: 8. The CDR3 has 13 residues. CDR3 bases: TGTGCCAGCAGCGTAGCCGGTACAGGGGAAAAGTTCTTC. This sequence encodes CASSVAGTGEKFF.

The sample holds one count of this clone. V usage is TRBV28 and J usage is TRBJ2-2; 10 bases align to TRBD1. Germline CDR1 and CDR2: MDHEN and SYDVKM. The J segment lost 4 bases and the V segment lost 6 bases, leaving 5 bases of the junction unmatched. The CDR3 has 15 amino acids. The CDR3 sequence is CASSVGQGGTGELFF. The CDR3, as DNA: TGTGCCAGCAGCGTCGGACAGGGGGGCACCGGGGAGCTGTTTTTT.

This rearrangement joins TRBV6-6 to TRBJ2-5; 9 bases are shared with TRBD2. Germline trimming cut 0 bases from V and 5 bases from J; bases unmatched to any gene: 4. From germline, CDR1 is MNHNY and CDR2 SVGAGI (reference sequence). The CDR3 loop spans 15 amino acids. The CDR3 sequence is CASSYSRGGRETQYF. CDR3 coding DNA: TGTGCCAGCAGTTACTCGCGGGGGGGCCGTGAGACCCAGTACTTC.

This chain links TRBV7-2 with TRBJ1-1; D gene uncertain. The CDR3 length is 13 residues. Germline-derived CDR1 and CDR2 are SGHTA and FQGNSA. Trimming removed 1 base at V and 6 bases at J, with 9 bases between. CDR3 in amino acids: CASSLGISAEAFF. In DNA form, the CDR3 reads TGTGCCAGCAGCTTAGGTATATCGGCTGAAGCTTTCTTT. The full variable domain, in which reference TRBV7-2 and TRBJ1-1 provide the parts outside the CDR3, is GAGVSQSPSNKVTEKGKDVELRCDPISGHTALYWYRQSLGQGLEFLIYFQGNSAPDKSGLPSDRFSAERTGGSVSTLTIQRTQQEDSAVYLCASSLGISAEAFFGQGTRLTVV.

The V gene is TRBV7-9, the J gene TRBJ2-1; possible D gene TRBD1, 5 bases. This CDR3 spans 14 amino acids. Germline CDR1 reads SEHNR; CDR2 reads FQNEAQ (reference sequence). The V end was cut by 2 bases, the J end by 5 bases, with 10 bases between. CDR3 region: CASSLQGEDNEQFF. The CDR3 DNA sequence: TGTGCCAGCAGCTTACAGGGTGAGGACAATGAGCAGTTCTTC.

The chain couples TRBV4-1 to TRBJ1-1, with 10 bases that match TRBD1. The ends lost 1 base at V and 4 bases at J; junction bases unmatched: 9. The CDR3 covers 17 residues. In germline, CDR1 is MGHRA, CDR2 YSYEKL. The CDR3 reads CASSQGVGTGVGTEAFF. The CDR3 DNA sequence: TGCGCCAGCAGCCAAGGCGTGGGGACAGGGGTGGGCACTGAAGCTTTCTTT.

The CDR3 DNA reads TGTGCCAGCAGTTTATACCTGACTAGCGGGAGCCAAGAGACCCAGTACTTC. Translated: CASSLYLTSGSQETQYF. The genes are TRBV28 and TRBJ2-5; 12 bases are a match to TRBD2. Germline values: CDR1 MDHEN, CDR2 SYDVKM. V lost 1 base and J lost 1; bases outside the gene matches: 4. The CDR3 runs to 17 residues.

This clone is a singleton in its sample. The chain carries TRBV28 and TRBJ2-1; D remains ambiguous. CDR3 length: 13 amino acids. Germline CDR1 MDHEN, CDR2 SYDVKM. Trimming took off 7 bases at V and 7 bases at J, with 14 bases between the two ends. CDR3 sequence: CASTRLGENEQFF. The CDR3 region has the DNA TGTGCCAGCACTAGGCTAGGAGAGAATGAGCAGTTCTTC.

The V and J genes are TRBV11-2 and TRBJ2-1; tentative D call: TRBD2 (5 bases). Trimming took off 0 bases at V and 9 bases at J, with 6 bases between the two ends. The germline V gene has CDR1 SGHAT and CDR2 FQNNGV. The CDR3 runs to 12 residues. The CDR3 here is CASSLDAGEQFF. CDR3 nucleotides: TGTGCCAGCAGCTTAGATGCGGGTGAGCAGTTCTTC.